What follows describes a single T cell receptor beta chain. Its specificity is not known. There are 16 residues in the CDR3. Germline V lookup: CDR1 SNHLY, CDR2 FYNNEI. Trimming shortened V by 11 bases and J by 1 base, and 23 bases separated the two germline ends. This specimen belongs to a study of STAT5B mutations in CD4+ large granular lymphocyte leukemia. Study background: Among healthy controls, a particular HLA allele went with more CDR3 'QG' motifs. Notes on the study in general: Patient CD4-sorted repertoires looked more clonal than healthy CD4+ repertoires, even without putative leukemic clones. Main leukemic clonotypes were patient-specific, but under 30% appeared at low frequency elsewhere. 8/27 top patient clones versus 2/35 control clones were TRBV06-family.

Libraries were prepared by immunoSEQ multiplex PCR; TCRdb keeps only in-frame clonotypes and omits some of them. The sample lists fewer than 45,000 clones, around 86% occurring once. The chain combines TRBV2 with TRBJ2-5; D remains ambiguous. Sequenced material: CD4+ T cells from blood buffy coats. This TCR was sampled from a human donor in good health. The CDR3 DNA follows: TGTGCCGGAGCTCGCGCCACAGCCTACGCCCAAGAGACCCAGTACTTC. This codes for CAGARATAYAQETQYF.